Below are 13 T cell receptor beta chains sequenced from a single sample in a study of T cell repertoires in cytomegalovirus infection. TCRdb called the reads again in MiXCR, with one record for every CDR3 protein. The sample contains around 740,000 distinct CDR3 sequences, less than 40% of which appear only once. Material: PBMCs. These receptors were obtained from a human donor in good health (CMV status not recorded). Some clones in this sample may be carry-over from other donors' samples.

In its sample, this clonotype was seen many times. The chain couples TRBV7-8 to TRBJ1-5; D is unclear. CDR1 and CDR2 from the germline V gene are SGHVS and FQNEAQ. Trimming took off 1 base at V and 7 bases at J, with 17 bases between the two ends. CDR3 length: 16 residues. The CDR3 DNA is TGTGCCAGCAGCTTAGTTCCGACCCCAATCGGCCAGCCCCAGCATTTT. Protein product: CASSLVPTPIGQPQHF.

This clonotype showed up just a few times. V and J are TRBV19 and TRBJ1-5; 9 positions agree with TRBD1. There are 16 residues in the CDR3. In germline, CDR1 is LNHDA, CDR2 SQIVND (reference sequence). V shed 3 bases and J 2 bases; nucleotides not matched to a gene: 5. In DNA form, the CDR3 reads TGTGCCAGTAGTATGGCTAGGGACAGGGGCAATCAGCCCCAGCATTTT. This gives the protein CASSMARDRGNQPQHF.

This clonotype was recorded many times. This sequence joins TRBV7-2 and TRBJ2-3; D unclear. Germline V gives CDR1 SGHTA, CDR2 FQGNSA. CDR3 length: 17 residues. The germline V and J ends were trimmed by 1 base and 2 bases, with 16 bases remaining between them. For the CDR3, the DNA is TGTGCCAGCAGCTTAGAGCGAGCTGGGGTTAACACAGATACGCAGTATTTT. Residues: CASSLERAGVNTDTQYF.

In this sample, this clonotype turned up a few times. CDR3 DNA: TGTGCCAGCAAAGGGACTCATAATGAAAAACTGTTTTTT. The encoded protein is CASKGTHNEKLFF. The chain employs TRBV6-2 or TRBV6-3 and TRBJ1-4, with D possibly matching TRBD1 (5 bases). The V end lost 7 bases, the J end lost 4 bases, and 10 bases lay between the germline ends. This CDR3 is 13 amino acids long. The germline CDR1 and CDR2 sequences are MNHEY and SVGEGT.

The genes are TRBV7-6 and TRBJ1-1; D is uncertain. Trimming took off 0 bases at V and 1 base at J, with 9 bases between the two ends. The length of the CDR3 is 15 residues. Germline values: CDR1 SGHVS, CDR2 FNYEAQ. The CDR3 loop reads CASSLAPDSNTEAFF. CDR3 nucleotide sequence: TGTGCCAGCAGCTTAGCCCCCGACTCGAACACTGAAGCTTTCTTT.

The chain carries TRBV20-1 and TRBJ1-2, with 8 bases lining up with TRBD1. Per the germline V gene, CDR1 is DFQATT and CDR2 is SNEGSKA (reference sequence). With 0 bases clipped from V and 4 bases from J, the junction kept 19 bases outside the gene matches. The CDR3 is 19 residues long. CDR3 coding DNA: TGCAGTGCTAGAGACCCCGCTTCGGGACAGGTCTCAATGGCCTATGGCTACACCTTC. It yields the protein CSARDPASGQVSMAYGYTF.

Comment on this clonotype: Sequence at one end of the junction differs from germline and may be a read error. The chain carries TRBV7-6 and TRBJ2-5; the match to TRBD2 covers 8 bases. The CDR3 covers 17 residues. Germline V CDR1 and CDR2: SGHVS, FNYEAQ. The CDR3 DNA reads TGTGCCAGAAGCTTTAGTTGGGGTGCTAGCGGGCAAGAGACCCGGTGCTTC. This encodes CARSFSWGASGQETRCF.

This clonotype was seen many times. The genes are TRBV7-6 and TRBJ2-2; possible D gene TRBD2, 7 bases. Trimming took off 5 bases at V and 0 bases at J, with 16 bases between the two ends. CDR1 is SGHVS and CDR2 is FNYEAQ in the germline V gene. The CDR3 totals 17 residues. The CDR3 protein is CASSPRGASANTGELFF. CDR3 in DNA: TGTGCCAGCAGCCCCCGGGGGGCTTCCGCGAACACCGGGGAGCTGTTTTTT.

Worth noting for this clonotype: The junction and the germline gene differ at one end; a read error may be behind it. This sequence joins TRBV7-2 and TRBJ1-5, with 8 bases lining up with TRBD1. The CDR3 totals 16 residues. CDR1 is SGHTA and CDR2 is FQGNSA in the germline V gene. CDR3 nucleotides: TGTGCCAGGAGCTTAGTAGGGACAGGTACTTATCAGCCCCAGCATTTT. Residues: CARSLVGTGTYQPQHF.

The CDR3 sequence: CASSSGLAEFYEQYF. DNA for the CDR3: TGTGCCAGCAGCTCGGGACTAGCGGAATTTTACGAGCAGTACTTC. J is TRBJ2-7 and V is TRBV7-9; 11 bases are a match to TRBD2. Germline lookup yields CDR1 SEHNR and CDR2 FQNEAQ (reference sequence). V dropped 4 bases and J dropped 4; count of bases not matched to a gene: 6. The CDR3 covers 15 residues.

This clonotype was counted a few times. V gene TRBV19 combines with J gene TRBJ2-7; D gene ambiguous. Germline CDR1 reads LNHDA; CDR2 reads SQIVND (reference sequence). This CDR3 has 13 amino acids. CDR3 loop: CASTPGHPYEQYF. The CDR3 region has the DNA TGTGCATCGACCCCCGGCCATCCCTACGAGCAGTACTTC.

In its sample, this clonotype was seen many times. This rearrangement joins TRBV7-6 to TRBJ2-3, with 9 bases identical to TRBD1. V shed 1 base and J 2 bases; nucleotides not matched to a gene: 4. The CDR3 length is 16 residues. Per the germline V gene, CDR1 is SGHVS and CDR2 is FNYEAQ. Here the CDR3 DNA reads TGTGCCAGCAGCTTAGGGGACAGGGCTGCCACAGATACGCAGTATTTT. This gives the protein CASSLGDRAATDTQYF. The whole variable domain, filled in from reference TRBV7-6 and TRBJ2-3, reads GAGVSQSPRYKVTKRGQDVALRCDPISGHVSLYWYRQALGQGPEFLTYFNYEAQQDKSGLPNDRFSAERPEGSISTLTIQRTEQRDSAMYRCASSLGDRAATDTQYFGPGTRLTVL.

This clonotype was seen many times. The genes are TRBV7-6 and TRBJ2-3; the match to TRBD2 covers 8 bases. CDR3 length equals 15 residues. The trim removed 6 bases at V and 2 bases at J, leaving 7 bases unmatched. CDR1 SGHVS and CDR2 FNYEAQ come from the germline V gene. CDR3 in DNA: TGTGCCAGCAGTCTGGGACTAGGGTCCACAGATACGCAGTATTTT. Protein sequence: CASSLGLGSTDTQYF.